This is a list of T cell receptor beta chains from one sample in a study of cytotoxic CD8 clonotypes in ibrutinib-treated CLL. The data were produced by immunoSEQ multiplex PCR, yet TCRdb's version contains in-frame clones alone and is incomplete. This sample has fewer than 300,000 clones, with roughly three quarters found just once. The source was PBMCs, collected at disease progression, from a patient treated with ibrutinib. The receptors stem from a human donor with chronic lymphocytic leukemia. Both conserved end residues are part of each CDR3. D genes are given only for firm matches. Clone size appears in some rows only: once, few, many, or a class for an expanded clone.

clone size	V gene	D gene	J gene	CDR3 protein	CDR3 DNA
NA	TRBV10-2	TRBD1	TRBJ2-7	CASREGGPGTGGSYEQYF	TGCGCCAGCAGGGAGGGGGGACCCGGGACAGGGGGCTCCTACGAGCAGTACTTC
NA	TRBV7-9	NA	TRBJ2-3	CASSLASYADTQYF	TGTGCCAGCAGCTTAGCTAGCTACGCAGATACGCAGTATTTT
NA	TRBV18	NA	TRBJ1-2	CASSPQGVHTF	TGTGCCAGCTCACCACAGGGTGTCCACACCTTC
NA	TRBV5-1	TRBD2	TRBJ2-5	CASSLDRAGAQETQYF	TGCGCCAGCAGCTTGGATCGAGCGGGGGCACAAGAGACCCAGTACTTC
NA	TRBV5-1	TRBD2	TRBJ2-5	CASSLARTSGGYVETQYF	TGCGCCAGCAGCTTGGCCAGGACTAGCGGGGGCTACGTGGAGACCCAGTACTTC
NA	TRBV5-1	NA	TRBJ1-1	CASSLTTLVSMNTEAFF	TGCGCCAGCAGCTTAACGACATTAGTGTCCATGAACACTGAAGCTTTCTTT
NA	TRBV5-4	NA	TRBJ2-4	CASSLGVLDIQYF	TGTGCCAGCAGCTTGGGGGTTTTAGACATTCAGTACTTC
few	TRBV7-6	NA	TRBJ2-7	CASSLSNHFTGDYEQYF	TGTGCCAGCAGCTTAAGTAACCACTTCACCGGCGACTACGAGCAGTACTTC
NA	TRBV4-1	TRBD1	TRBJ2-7	CASSSWTGVHYEQYF	TGCGCCAGCAGCTCGTGGACAGGGGTCCACTACGAGCAGTACTTC
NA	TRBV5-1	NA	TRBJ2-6	CASSLAGEAAGANVLTF	TGCGCCAGCAGCTTGGCGGGGGAAGCGGCCGGGGCCAACGTCCTGACTTTC
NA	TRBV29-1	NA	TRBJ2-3	CSVAPGNTDTQYF	TGCAGCGTGGCGCCGGGCAACACAGATACGCAGTATTTT
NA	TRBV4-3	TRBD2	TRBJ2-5	CASSHSTSGSGAETQYF	TGCGCCAGCAGCCATTCCACCAGCGGGAGCGGGGCAGAGACCCAGTACTTC
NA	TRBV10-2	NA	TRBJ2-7	CASSETVPYEQYF	TGCGCCAGCAGTGAAACTGTGCCCTACGAGCAGTACTTC
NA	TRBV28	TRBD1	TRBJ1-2	CASSLYGTGGQWAYGYTF	TGTGCCAGCAGTTTATATGGGACAGGGGGACAATGGGCCTATGGCTACACCTTC
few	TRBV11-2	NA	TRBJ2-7	CASRGGTYEQYF	TGTGCCAGCAGGGGGGGAACCTACGAGCAGTACTTC
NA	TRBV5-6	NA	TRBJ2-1	CASSLDVNEQFF	TGTGCCAGCAGCTTGGACGTCAATGAGCAGTTCTTC
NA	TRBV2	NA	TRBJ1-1	CASSEALNTEAFF	TGTGCCAGCAGTGAGGCTTTGAACACTGAAGCTTTCTTT
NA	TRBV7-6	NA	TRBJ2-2	CASSLSGGLSTGELFF	TGTGCCAGCAGCTTGTCCGGGGGGCTTTCCACCGGGGAGCTGTTTTTT
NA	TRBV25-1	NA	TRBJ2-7	CASKGSRIGDYEQYF	TGTGCCAGCAAGGGAAGTCGGATCGGAGACTACGAGCAGTACTTC
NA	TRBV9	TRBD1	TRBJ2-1	CASSVGTGDHEQFF	TGTGCCAGCAGCGTAGGCACAGGGGATCATGAGCAGTTCTTC
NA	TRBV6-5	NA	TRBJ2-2	CASSYETGELFF	TGTGCCAGCAGTTACGAAACCGGGGAGCTGTTTTTT
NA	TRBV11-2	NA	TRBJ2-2	CASRVSGELFF	TGTGCCAGCCGGGTATCCGGGGAGCTGTTTTTT
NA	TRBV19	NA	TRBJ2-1	CASSPTPVLNEQFF	TGTGCCAGTAGTCCTACGCCGGTGTTAAATGAGCAGTTCTTC